The present T cell receptor beta chain was sequenced within a study of T cells after yellow fever vaccination. Findings of the study overall: Although most clonotypes did not, a small share appeared in both CD4 and CD8 compartments. Peaking faster, on day 5 versus 15, the secondary response was nonetheless weaker.

TCRdb passed the 5' RACE reads through MiXCR, listing each CDR3 protein once. The sample contains approximately 93,000 distinct CDR3 sequences, roughly 5.8% of which appear only once. On this clonotype itself: Its matching antigen is unknown.

The source is a man aged 18 to 35 who received the YFV17D yellow fever vaccine. Sequenced here: CD8+ T cells sorted from PBMCs, sampled 10 days after the yellow fever booster vaccination.

The CDR3 here is CASSEEKLFF. For the CDR3, the DNA is TGTGCCAGCAGTGAGGAGAAACTGTTTTTT. The V gene is TRBV2, the J gene TRBJ1-4, with D unresolved. V shed 3 bases and J shed 11 bases, with 4 bases lying between them. This CDR3 has 10 amino acids. Germline values: CDR1 SNHLY, CDR2 FYNNEI.